These T cell receptor beta chains were read from a single sample in a study of CD8+ T cells in alopecia areata. The assay was immunoSEQ multiplex PCR, and TCRdb's table has in-frame clones only and misses some. The sample contains approximately 89,000 clones, approximately 50% of which appear only once. Sequenced material: NKG2D-high CD8+ T cells sorted from blood. The receptors come from a human donor with alopecia areata. The CDR3 runs from the conserved cysteine through the conserved F or W. A D gene is named only where the DNA matches it firmly. Clone size is given for some rows only: seen once, a few or many times, or a class if the clone is expanded.

size	V	J	D	DNA	CDR3
-	TRBV29-1	TRBJ2-7	TRBD2	TGCAGCGTTGCCTTAGCGGGGAGAGGTACTTACGAGCAGTACTTC	CSVALAGRGTYEQYF
-	TRBV5-1	TRBJ2-5	TRBD1	TGCGCCAGCGACCCCGGGACAGGCCTCCAAGAGACCCAGTACTTC	CASDPGTGLQETQYF
few	TRBV4-1	TRBJ2-7	-	TGCGCCAGCAGCCAAGAGGCGGCAAGCTCCTACGAGCAGTACTTC	CASSQEAASSYEQYF
few	TRBV6-5	TRBJ1-1	-	TGTGCCAGCAGTTACTCGTCGGTTGCGTTCACTGAAGCTTTCTTT	CASSYSSVAFTEAFF
-	TRBV9	TRBJ2-2	TRBD2	TGTGCCAGCAGGGGCAGCGGGACGAACACCGGGGAGCTGTTTTTT	CASRGSGTNTGELFF
-	TRBV28	TRBJ2-3	TRBD2	TGTGCCAGCAGTTTTATTACGGGAGGGACAGATACGCAGTATTTT	CASSFITGGTDTQYF
-	TRBV28	TRBJ1-1	-	TGTGCCAGCAGTTTCGGGGCGACTGAAGCTTTCTTT	CASSFGATEAFF
-	TRBV30	TRBJ1-2	TRBD1	TGTGCCTGGACCCTCGGACAGGGGGCTGGGGGCTACACCTTC	CAWTLGQGAGGYTF
once	TRBV29-1	TRBJ2-1	TRBD2	TGCAGCGTTGGCGGGAGCTCCTACAATGAGCAGTTCTTC	CSVGGSSYNEQFF
-	TRBV5-1	TRBJ2-7	TRBD1	TGCGCCAGCAGCTCCGGACAGGGGATTTCGTACGAGCAGTACTTC	CASSSGQGISYEQYF
-	TRBV4-3	TRBJ2-1	TRBD2	TGCGCCAGCAGCCAAGTCATAGCGGGAGGCCGGGGTGAGCAGTTCTTC	CASSQVIAGGRGEQFF
-	TRBV7-9	TRBJ2-7	-	TGTGCCAGCAGCAGGCGGGGTACCTACGAGCAGTACTTC	CASSRRGTYEQYF
-	TRBV28	TRBJ2-5	-	TGTGCCAGCAGTTTTTCGGGGTTCCTGGGAGAGACCCAGTACTTC	CASSFSGFLGETQYF
-	TRBV30	TRBJ2-2	-	TGTGCCTGGATGGAGGGGTTTCGGACCGGGGAGCTGTTTTTT	CAWMEGFRTGELFF
-	TRBV29-1	TRBJ2-1	TRBD2	TGCAGCGTTGAAGATAATCTAGCGGGGGGGCTGGGCTACAATGAGCAGTTCTTC	CSVEDNLAGGLGYNEQFF
-	TRBV4-2	TRBJ2-1	-	TGTGCCAGCAGCCAAGATTGGGGGTGGGATGAGCAGTTCTTC	CASSQDWGWDEQFF
-	TRBV28	TRBJ2-5	TRBD1	TGTGCCAGCAAGTCACAGGGGGCTTGGGAGACCCAGTACTTC	CASKSQGAWETQYF
once	TRBV29-1	TRBJ1-2	-	TGCAGCGCCCCAGTGTCGGCTGAGTATGGCTACACCTTC	CSAPVSAEYGYTF
-	TRBV29-1	TRBJ1-1	-	TGCAGCGTTGAGCGGCAGAGTGTCCTGAACACTGAAGCTTTCTTT	CSVERQSVLNTEAFF
many	TRBV27	TRBJ2-2	TRBD1	TGTGCCAGCACCAGGGACAGGGTAACCGGGGAGCTGTTTTTT	CASTRDRVTGELFF
-	TRBV30	TRBJ2-3	TRBD1	TGTGCCTGGAGTGTGGGCCAGGGGGCAACAGATACGCAGTATTTT	CAWSVGQGATDTQYF
-	TRBV28	TRBJ2-1	-	TGTGCCAGCAGCACTCGACGTAGCTCCTACAATGAGCAGTTCTTC	CASSTRRSSYNEQFF
-	TRBV11-3	TRBJ2-1	TRBD1	TGTGCCAGTACACAGGGGCTCGCCAATGAGCAGTTCTTC	CASTQGLANEQFF
-	TRBV5-4	TRBJ1-1	-	TGTGCCAGCAGCTTGGGCAGGGGGAACACTGAAGCTTTCTTT	CASSLGRGNTEAFF
-	TRBV5-6	TRBJ2-1	-	TGTGCCAGCAGCTCTGGGCACAATGAGCAGTTCTTC	CASSSGHNEQFF
-	TRBV20-1	TRBJ2-1	-	TGCAGTGCTAGTCCCCTCGATGAGCAGTTCTTC	CSASPLDEQFF
few	TRBV5-1	TRBJ2-1	-	TGCGCCAGCAGCCTGATAAGGGTACATGAGCAGTTCTTC	CASSLIRVHEQFF
-	TRBV4-1	TRBJ2-7	-	TGCGCCAGCAGCCAAGATCGCCTGGGTAGCTACGAGCAGTACTTC	CASSQDRLGSYEQYF
few	TRBV4-1	TRBJ1-3	-	TGCGCCAGCAGCCAAGGACAGAACTCTGGAAACACCATATATTTT	CASSQGQNSGNTIYF
-	TRBV7-7	TRBJ2-1	-	TGTGCTAGCAGCTTAACTGGGCTCTACAATGAGCAGTTCTTC	CASSLTGLYNEQFF
few	TRBV27	TRBJ2-1	-	TGTGCCAGCAGTTTAGATCGGTCCAATGAGCAGTTCTTC	CASSLDRSNEQFF
few	TRBV4-1	TRBJ1-2	TRBD1	TGCGCCAGCAGCCAAATGGTCTCCGGGACAGCCTACGGCGCTGGCTACACCTTC	CASSQMVSGTAYGAGYTF
few	TRBV28	TRBJ2-4	-	TGTGCCAGCACCAGTTTCAACATTCAGTACTTC	CASTSFNIQYF
-	TRBV19	TRBJ2-5	TRBD2	TGTGCCTGCAGCTGGCGGGAGTTTGAGACCCAGTACTTC	CACSWREFETQYF
-	TRBV28	TRBJ2-3	TRBD1	TGTGCCAGCAGTTTGACCGGGACAGGGGTCACAGATACGCAGTATTTT	CASSLTGTGVTDTQYF
-	TRBV30	TRBJ2-1	-	TGTGCCTGGAGCCACCCACAGGACAATGAGCAGTTCTTC	CAWSHPQDNEQFF
-	TRBV29-1	TRBJ2-3	TRBD2	TGCAGCGCCTGGGAACTAGCGGAGATCACAGATACGCAGTATTTT	CSAWELAEITDTQYF
-	TRBV27	TRBJ2-2	-	TGTGCCAGCAGTTCAACGAACACCGGGGAGCTGTTTTTT	CASSSTNTGELFF
few	TRBV18	TRBJ2-7	TRBD1	TGTGCCAGCTCACCCGCCGGGACAGGGGTCTACGAGCAGTACTTC	CASSPAGTGVYEQYF
-	TRBV29-1	TRBJ2-2	-	TGCAGCGTTCAACTAGCCCCCGGGGAGCTGTTTTTT	CSVQLAPGELFF
-	TRBV29-1	TRBJ1-1	-	TGCAGCGTTGAAGAGGCCAGGGATACTGAAGCTTTCTTT	CSVEEARDTEAFF
-	TRBV5-4	TRBJ2-2	-	TGTGCCAGCACCTCCCGAGGTTCCGGGGAGCTGTTTTTT	CASTSRGSGELFF